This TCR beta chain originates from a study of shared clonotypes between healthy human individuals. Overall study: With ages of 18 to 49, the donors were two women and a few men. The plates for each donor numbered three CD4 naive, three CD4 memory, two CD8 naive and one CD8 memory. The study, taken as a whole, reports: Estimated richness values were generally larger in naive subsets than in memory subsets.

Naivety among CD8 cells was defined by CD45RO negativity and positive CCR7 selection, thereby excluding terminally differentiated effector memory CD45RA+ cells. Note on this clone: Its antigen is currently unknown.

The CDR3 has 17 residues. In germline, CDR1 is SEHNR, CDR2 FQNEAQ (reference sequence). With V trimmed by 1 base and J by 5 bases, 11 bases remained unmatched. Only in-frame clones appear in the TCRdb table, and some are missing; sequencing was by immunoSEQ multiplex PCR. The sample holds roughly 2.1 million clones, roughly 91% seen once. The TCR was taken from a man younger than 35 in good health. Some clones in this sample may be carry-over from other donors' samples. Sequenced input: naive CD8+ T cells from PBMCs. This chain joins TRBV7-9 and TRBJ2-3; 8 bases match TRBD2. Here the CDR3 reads CASSLELQREIGDTQYF. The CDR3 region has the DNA TGTGCCAGCAGCTTAGAATTACAGCGGGAGATCGGAGATACGCAGTATTTT.